This TCR beta chain was sequenced in a study of identical twins. Whole-study results and caveats: Models predicted too little out-of-frame TCR alpha sharing in monozygotic twins.

Germline V gene sequence: CDR1 SGHRS, CDR2 YFSETQ. Unmatched junction bases numbered 6, after V lost 0 bases and J lost 4 bases. There are 15 residues in the CDR3. TCRdb independently ran MiXCR on the 5' RACE reads; one entry per CDR3 protein. The sample lists a few hundred thousand distinct CDR3 sequences, roughly 20% occurring once. In its sample, this clonotype was seen a few times. Its antigen is still unknown. The TCR originated in a man in his forties or fifties in good health. This chain links TRBV5-1 with TRBJ2-5; 7 positions match TRBD1. Sequencing used naive T cells sorted from blood. The CDR3 region has the DNA TGCGCCAGCAGCTTGGGACAGGGTGCCCCAGAGACCCAGTACTTC. Encoded protein: CASSLGQGAPETQYF.